Here is one T cell receptor beta chain with its context. Under the authors' procedure: From reference gene primer amplification, estimates of nucleated cell counts were derived. The repertoire was sequenced with immunoSEQ multiplex PCR; TCRdb's copy has only in-frame clones and lacks some. V, J and clone size are those of that table, while D and trimming were read from the DNA. The data contain 51,000 or so clones, roughly 89% of them singletons. This sample is part of a study of blood T cell repertoires in COVID-19. The overall study: The samples span acute and convalescent COVID-19 from the United States, Italy and Spain. PBMCs, B-cell-depleted T cells, or T cells were the source of the cDNA or gDNA that made up the material.

CDR3 length: 18 amino acids. The J segment lost 2 bases and the V segment lost 3 bases, leaving 10 bases of the junction unmatched. Germline V gives CDR1 MNHNS, CDR2 SASEGT. V and J are TRBV6-1 and TRBJ1-5; TRBD1 matches 10 bases. This TCR came from a man older than 75 with active or convalescent COVID-19. Material: peripheral blood. CDR3 nucleotide sequence: TGTGCCAGCAGTGACCGACAGGGGGCGCGTTTGGGCAATCAGCCCCAGCATTTT. It translates to CASSDRQGARLGNQPQHF.